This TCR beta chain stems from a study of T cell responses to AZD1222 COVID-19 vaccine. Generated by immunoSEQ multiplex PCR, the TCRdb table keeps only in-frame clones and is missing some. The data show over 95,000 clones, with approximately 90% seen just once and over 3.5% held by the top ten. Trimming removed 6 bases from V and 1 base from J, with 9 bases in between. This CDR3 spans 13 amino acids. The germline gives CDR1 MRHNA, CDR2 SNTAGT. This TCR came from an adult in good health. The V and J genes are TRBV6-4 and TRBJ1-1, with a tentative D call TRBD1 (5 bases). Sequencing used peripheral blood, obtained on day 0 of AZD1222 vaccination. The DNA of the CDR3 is TGTGCCAGCAGCCGGGGCTCGAACACTGAAGCTTTCTTT. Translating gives CASSRGSNTEAFF.